Listed here are 26 T cell receptor beta chains from one sample, sequenced in a study of T cell clusters in autoimmune cytopenias. TRB rearrangements were amplified by touch-down multiplex PCR with mixed TRB-A/B primers. TCRdb reprocessed the multiplex PCR reads, with one entry per CDR3 protein and no DNA. This sample's clone table lists several thousand distinct CDR3 sequences. Some 40,000 genome equivalents of blood DNA were amplified for TRB. These same data were also listed under a study on T cell repertoires in aging, cancer and after chemotherapy.

The sequencing input was peripheral blood. These receptors all come from a human donor in good health.

V and J are TRBV6-2 or TRBV6-3 and TRBJ2-4; absent DNA, TCRdb's TRBD2 call cannot be checked. Germline V gene data show CDR1 as MNHEY and CDR2 as SVGEGT. The CDR3 has 18 amino acids. This CDR3 reads CASASGIAGGLAKNIQYF.

The chain combines TRBV7-9 with TRBJ2-5; TCRdb lists TRBD2, though no DNA is available to test this call. Germline CDR1 reads SEHNR; CDR2 reads FQNEAQ (reference sequence). The length of the CDR3 is 14 residues. The CDR3 region is CASSPTSGQETQYF. Full variable domain (remainder filled in from reference TRBV7-9 and TRBJ2-5): DTGVSQNPRHKITKRGQNVTFRCDPISEHNRLYWYRQTLGQGPEFLTYFQNEAQLEKSRLLSDRFSAERPKGSFSTLEIQRTEQGDSAMYLCASSPTSGQETQYFGPGTRLLVL.

By frequency, this clonotype registers medium-sized (0.01 to 0.1%). The CDR3 here is CASMSRESSYEQYF. The V call is TRBV19, the J call TRBJ2-7; TCRdb picks TRBD2, but there is no DNA to check that call. CDR1 and CDR2 from the germline V gene are LNHDA and SQIVND (reference sequence). The CDR3 sequence is 14 residues long.

The gene calls are TRBV6-5 and TRBJ1-1; TCRdb gives TRBD1 as the D gene, but with no DNA this cannot be confirmed. The V gene's germline CDR1 is MNHEY and CDR2 SVGAGI. This CDR3 region has 16 residues. The chain's CDR3 is CASSRPTGTGHTEAFF.

This clonotype is classed as medium-sized by frequency. This chain joins TRBV19 and TRBJ1-2. The CDR3 covers 12 residues. Per germline, CDR1 LNHDA and CDR2 SQIVND (reference sequence). The CDR3 spells CASSQPGSISTF. The full variable domain, completed using reference TRBV19 and TRBJ1-2, is DGGITQSPKYLFRKEGQNVTLSCEQNLNHDAMYWYRQDPGQGLRLIYYSQIVNDFQKGDIAEGYSVSREKKESFPLTVTSAQKNPTAFYLCASSQPGSISTFGSGTRLTVV.

This chain uses TRBV27 with TRBJ2-1; TCRdb's D gene call, TRBD1, goes unchecked for lack of DNA. This CDR3 has 12 residues. Germline lookup yields CDR1 MNHEY and CDR2 SMNVEV (reference sequence). The CDR3: CASSTTGRAQFF.

The chain couples TRBV6-2 or TRBV6-3 to TRBJ2-1; as DNA is missing, the TRBD1 call by TCRdb cannot be tested. Germline assignment: CDR1 MNHEY and CDR2 SVGEGT. The CDR3 runs 16 residues. CDR3 sequence: CASSYSGGEPFVEQFF.

The chain joins TRBV10-3 to TRBJ2-7; TCRdb proposes TRBD2, but this gene call is untestable without DNA. Germline V gives CDR1 ENHRY, CDR2 SYGVKD. This CDR3 is 14 amino acids long. CDR3 protein: CAIRGTSATYEQYF.

This chain connects TRBV12-3 or TRBV12-4 to TRBJ2-5; no DNA is available, so the TRBD2 call from TCRdb remains unchecked. CDR3 length equals 17 residues. Here the CDR3 reads CASSPGLAGGVGETQYF.

This chain connects TRBV13 to TRBJ1-6. CDR1 and CDR2 (germline): PRHDT, FYEKMQ (reference sequence). This CDR3 spans 16 amino acids. The CDR3 here is CASSLYGSLSDSPLHF.

The V and J genes are TRBV20-1 and TRBJ1-3. This CDR3 has 14 residues. Germline V lookup: CDR1 DFQATT, CDR2 SNEGSKA (reference sequence). The CDR3 is CSASKGGGGNTIYF.

This clonotype is deemed medium-sized (0.01 to 0.1%) by its frequency. The CDR3 region is CASSLAGGIGEKLFF. The chain combines TRBV5-4 with TRBJ1-4. Looked up from germline, CDR1 is SGHNT and CDR2 is YYREEE (reference sequence). The CDR3 length is 15 residues.

This clonotype shows up as medium-sized by frequency. The J gene is TRBJ1-3, the V gene TRBV18. Germline CDR1 is KGHSH and CDR2 is LQKENI. The CDR3 covers 14 residues. The chain's CDR3 is CASSVDVTGNTIYF.

The V call is TRBV27, the J call TRBJ2-5. This CDR3 has 13 residues. Germline loops: CDR1 MNHEY, CDR2 SMNVEV (reference sequence). The CDR3 loop reads CASSQGYQETQYF.

According to its frequency, this clonotype is medium-sized. J is TRBJ2-2 and V is TRBV12-3 or TRBV12-4. The CDR3 sequence is 13 residues long. This chain's CDR3 is CASSLVMSGELFF.

This clonotype ranks as medium-sized in terms of frequency. This sequence joins TRBV6-5 and TRBJ2-5; TCRdb's D gene call, TRBD1, goes unchecked for lack of DNA. Per germline, CDR1 MNHEY and CDR2 SVGAGI. The CDR3 sequence is 16 residues long. This CDR3 is CASSYSPFDSQETQYF.

The CDR3 protein is CASSALSGRGGRGTGELFF. This chain uses TRBV11-2 with TRBJ2-2; TCRdb calls TRBD2, which cannot be checked without DNA. The CDR3 length is 19 residues. Germline V lookup: CDR1 SGHAT, CDR2 FQNNGV.

The chain couples TRBV7-6 to TRBJ2-3. Germline V gene sequence: CDR1 SGHVS, CDR2 FNYEAQ. The CDR3 is 16 amino acids. CDR3 amino acids: CASSLAGKRDTDTQYF. Drawing the rest from reference TRBV7-6 and TRBJ2-3, the complete variable domain is GAGVSQSPRYKVTKRGQDVALRCDPISGHVSLYWYRQALGQGPEFLTYFNYEAQQDKSGLPNDRFSAERPEGSISTLTIQRTEQRDSAMYRCASSLAGKRDTDTQYFGPGTRLTVL.

Its frequency marks this clonotype as medium-sized (0.01 to 0.1%). The V call is TRBV12-3 or TRBV12-4, the J call TRBJ2-7; no DNA is available, so the TRBD1 call from TCRdb remains unchecked. CDR3 length: 11 amino acids. CDR3 in amino acids: CASAWGGEQYF.

V gene TRBV11-1 combines with J gene TRBJ2-1; without DNA, the TCRdb call of TRBD2 cannot be checked. The CDR3 contains 13 residues. Per the germline V gene, CDR1 is SGHAT and CDR2 is FQDESV (reference sequence). The chain's CDR3 is CASSGPNGNEQFF.

This clonotype is classed as medium-sized by frequency. The chain carries TRBV27 and TRBJ1-2. This CDR3 has 15 residues. In germline, CDR1 is MNHEY, CDR2 SMNVEV (reference sequence). CDR3 sequence reads: CASKVGQSFNYGYTF.

Measured by frequency, this clonotype is medium-sized. V and J are TRBV6-5 and TRBJ1-3; absent DNA, TCRdb's TRBD1 call cannot be checked. The V gene's germline CDR1 is MNHEY and CDR2 SVGAGI. This CDR3 has 15 residues. This CDR3 reads CASSYGTGAGNTIYF.

According to its frequency, this clonotype is medium-sized. CDR3 protein: CAAASDSSTDTQYF. The chain is built from TRBV5-4 and TRBJ2-3. Germline lookup yields CDR1 SGHNT and CDR2 YYREEE (reference sequence). The CDR3 covers 14 residues.

The chain uses TRBV20-1 and TRBJ1-1. CDR1 is DFQATT and CDR2 is SNEGSKA in the germline V gene (reference sequence). This CDR3 has 11 residues. CDR3 amino acids: CGQNGNTEAFF.

This chain links TRBV28 with TRBJ2-3; TCRdb designates TRBD1, a call that cannot be tested without DNA. The length of the CDR3 is 14 residues. CDR1 is MDHEN and CDR2 is SYDVKM in the germline V gene. The CDR3 spells CASSLAGGRDTQYF.

This chain uses TRBV5-1 with TRBJ2-3; the TRBD2 assignment by TCRdb is unverifiable without DNA. This CDR3 region has 15 residues. CDR1 SGHRS and CDR2 YFSETQ come from the germline V gene. The CDR3 reads CASSLAGDRTDTQYF. Combining the CDR3 with reference TRBV5-1 and TRBJ2-3 gives the whole variable domain KAGVTQTPRYLIKTRGQQVTLSCSPISGHRSVSWYQQTPGQGLQFLFEYFSETQRNKGNFPGRFSGRQFSNSRSEMNVSTLELGDSALYLCASSLAGDRTDTQYFGPGTRLTVL.